This entry lists 8 T cell receptor beta chains sequenced from one sample in a study of graft-versus-host responses after intestinal transplantation. These receptors have no known antigen. Method: immunoSEQ multiplex PCR; TCRdb's copy keeps in-frame clones and lacks some. The sample lists about 97,000 clones, 75% to 95% seen once, with about 0.18% in the top ten. The sample was unstimulated CD4+ T cells sorted from spleen or lymph node cells, taken before transplant. Source of these receptors: a human donor who was the organ donor for an intestinal transplant.

The chain is built from TRBV7-2 and TRBJ2-1; 7 bases are shared with TRBD2. Looked up from germline, CDR1 is SGHTA and CDR2 is FQGNSA. The ends lost 6 bases at V and 3 bases at J; junction bases unmatched: 8. The CDR3 totals 15 residues. CDR3 nucleotides: TGTGCCAGCAGTCAAAACGGGGGGAACTACAATGAGCAGTTCTTC. This codes for CASSQNGGNYNEQFF.

The chain links TRBV28 to TRBJ1-6, with unresolved D. The CDR3 length is 12 residues. Trimming cost V 8 bases and J 8 bases, with 10 bases left between them. The germline CDR1 and CDR2 sequences are MDHEN and SYDVKM. CDR3 sequence: CASRSVDSPLHF. CDR3 nucleotides: TGTGCCAGCCGCTCGGTGGATTCACCCCTCCACTTT.

The chain uses TRBV18 and TRBJ2-1, with 7 positions matching TRBD2. CDR3 length: 17 residues. CDR1 and CDR2 (germline): KGHSH, LQKENI. V trimming: 2 bases; J trimming: 4 bases; junction bases outside the gene matches: 11. The CDR3 here is CASSPRVSGLGYNEQFF. CDR3 coding DNA: TGTGCCAGCTCACCAAGGGTTAGCGGGTTGGGATACAATGAGCAGTTCTTC.

V gene TRBV7-2 combines with J gene TRBJ1-6; 8 nucleotides line up with TRBD1. The CDR3 extends over 16 amino acids. Germline V gene data show CDR1 as SGHTA and CDR2 as FQGNSA. V was clipped by 4 bases and J by 3 bases; unmatched bases: 5. The CDR3 DNA is TGTGCCAGCAGCTCCGGACAGGGAGGCTATAATTCACCCCTCCACTTT. Translated: CASSSGQGGYNSPLHF.

The chain employs TRBV19 and TRBJ1-2; D is perhaps TRBD1 (6 bases). Trimming shortened V by 7 bases and J by 0 bases, and 18 bases separated the two germline ends. CDR1 LNHDA and CDR2 SQIVND come from the germline V gene (reference sequence). The length of the CDR3 is 16 residues. Here the CDR3 DNA reads TGTGCCAGTACCCCCCCGGGGGGGACACCTAACTATGGCTACACCTTC. Amino acids: CASTPPGGTPNYGYTF.

This chain links TRBV6-1 with TRBJ2-7; possible D gene TRBD2, 5 bases. V was clipped by 6 bases and J by 6 bases, with 15 bases between them. The CDR3 length is 13 residues. The germline V gene has CDR1 MNHNS and CDR2 SASEGT. The CDR3 region has the DNA TGTGCCAGCAGATGGGGAGCCCGAGGCGAGCAGTACTTC. It codes for CASRWGARGEQYF.

The V and J genes are TRBV19 and TRBJ1-1, with 7 nucleotides matching TRBD1. V shed 4 bases and J 4 bases; nucleotides not matched to a gene: 3. Germline lookup yields CDR1 LNHDA and CDR2 SQIVND (reference sequence). The CDR3 is made up of 13 amino acids. CDR3 bases: TGTGCCAGTAGTACTCAGGGGGGCACTGAAGCTTTCTTT. The encoded protein is CASSTQGGTEAFF.

This chain joins TRBV6-5 and TRBJ1-3; no reliable D call. This CDR3 spans 14 amino acids. V was trimmed by 2 bases and J by 0 bases, leaving 5 bases between them. Germline lookup yields CDR1 MNHEY and CDR2 SVGAGI. CDR3 amino acids: CASSYVNSGNTIYF. The DNA of the CDR3 is TGTGCCAGCAGTTACGTCAACTCTGGAAACACCATATATTTT.